This T cell receptor (beta chain) was sequenced for a study of T cells in localized non-small cell lung cancer. This clone appeared once. As yet, its antigen is unknown. Broader study findings: Sequencing, confined to only one tumor region, leaves heterogeneity possible. In the blood, greater T cell density corresponded to longer overall survival.

Libraries were prepared by immunoSEQ multiplex PCR; TCRdb keeps only in-frame clonotypes and omits some of them. Of 50,000 to 60,000 clones listed, around 87% are singletons. V dropped 3 bases and J dropped 2; count of bases not matched to a gene: 7. The CDR3 is 16 amino acids. CDR1 is KGHSH, CDR2 LQKENI, per germline. This receptor was identified in a female donor with stage II lung adenocarcinoma. Sequenced here: PBMCs, sampled before any cancer treatment. The chain uses TRBV18 and TRBJ2-5; 9 nucleotides align to TRBD1. CDR3 sequence reads: CASSPPGQGYQETQYF. DNA of the CDR3: TGTGCCAGCTCACCTCCGGGACAGGGCTATCAAGAGACCCAGTACTTC.